The 16 T cell receptor beta chains below were found in one sample sequenced in a study of T-cell memory formation after mild COVID-19. TCRdb reprocessed the 5' RACE reads with MiXCR, giving one entry per CDR3 protein. Here the sample spans about 400,000 distinct CDR3 sequences, more than 20% being singletons. Sequencing was carried out using PBMCs or a T cell subset sorted from them (not recorded which). The receptors were gathered from an adult woman who had mild COVID-19 (a few samples of this study predate the infection). Cell type and time point are not known.

This clonotype was found a few times. J is TRBJ1-5 and V is TRBV5-5, with D maybe TRBD1 (5 bases). V was trimmed by 0 bases and J by 7 bases, leaving 11 bases between them. The CDR3 covers 14 residues. The germline V gene has CDR1 SGHKS and CDR2 YYEKEE (reference sequence). For the CDR3, the DNA is TGTGCCAGCAGCTTGGACGGGGGGTTCCAGCCCCAGCATTTT. This translates into CASSLDGGFQPQHF.

This clonotype has more than one count but fewer than ten. This rearrangement joins TRBV4-1 to TRBJ1-1, with a tentative D call TRBD1 (5 bases). The CDR3 is made up of 17 amino acids. The V and J ends lost 4 bases and 6 bases respectively, with 24 bases between them. From germline, CDR1 is MGHRA and CDR2 YSYEKL. CDR3 sequence: CASSLRPPGTGKPEAFF. The CDR3, as DNA: TGCGCCAGCAGCCTCCGGCCGCCAGGGACCGGGAAGCCTGAAGCTTTCTTT.

This clonotype showed up just a few times. This chain links TRBV10-2 with TRBJ2-3; 8 nucleotides match TRBD2. The J segment lost 7 bases and the V segment lost 6 bases, leaving 15 bases of the junction unmatched. The germline V gene encodes CDR1 WSHSY and CDR2 SAAADI. The length of the CDR3 is 16 residues. The chain's CDR3 is CASRSSSGTRGNTQYF. CDR3 DNA: TGCGCCAGCAGGTCATCCAGCGGGACTAGAGGAAATACGCAGTATTTT.

The chain links TRBV6-2 or TRBV6-3 to TRBJ2-1, with 13 nucleotides matching TRBD2. The CDR3 has 19 residues. After removal of 0 bases from V and 8 bases from J, the junction contained 13 bases not matched to a gene. CDR1 and CDR2 from the germline V gene are MNHEY and SVGEGT. The CDR3: CASSYSPTSGRAGYHEQFF. The CDR3 coding sequence is TGTGCCAGCAGTTACTCGCCAACTAGCGGGAGGGCCGGGTATCATGAGCAGTTCTTC.

J is TRBJ2-1 and V is TRBV30; unclear D gene. V lost 2 bases and J lost 6, with 14 bases in between. Germline V gene data show CDR1 as GTSNPN and CDR2 as SVGIG (reference sequence). CDR3 length: 14 residues. CDR3 loop: CAWSPITNTNEQFF. In nucleotides, the CDR3 is TGTGCCTGGAGTCCCATTACGAACACCAATGAGCAGTTCTTC.

This clonotype turned up a few times. The chain links TRBV12-3 or TRBV12-4 to TRBJ1-2; 7 positions match TRBD1. V lost 5 bases to trimming and J lost 6 bases; unmatched junction nucleotides: 12. This CDR3 spans 15 amino acids. The DNA of the CDR3 is TGTGCCAGCAGTCTGGAGACAGGGTGGGTTCATGGCTACACCTTC. This codes for CASSLETGWVHGYTF.

This clonotype was counted a few times. The chain couples TRBV12-3 or TRBV12-4 to TRBJ1-2; D not resolved. This CDR3 contains 14 residues. V lost 0 bases, J lost 8 bases, and 13 bases lay in between. The CDR3 loop is CASSLALSPWGYTF. In nucleotides, the CDR3 is TGTGCCAGCAGTTTAGCCCTCAGCCCATGGGGCTACACCTTC.

V usage is TRBV19 and J usage is TRBJ1-5; tentatively, D is TRBD1 (5 bases). Germline CDR1 is LNHDA and CDR2 is SQIVND (reference sequence). This CDR3 has 13 amino acids. The V end was cut by 10 bases, the J end by 4 bases, with 14 bases between. The CDR3 DNA reads TGTGCCACCATTGGGGGACGAAATCAGCCCCAGCATTTT. Translated: CATIGGRNQPQHF.

This chain links TRBV6-1 with TRBJ2-7; 8 bases map to TRBD1. This CDR3 is 14 amino acids long. The V gene end was trimmed by 1 base and the J gene end by 1 base; junction bases not matched to a gene: 0. CDR1 is MNHNS and CDR2 is SASEGT in the germline V gene. The CDR3 sequence is CASSEGTGSYEQYF. The CDR3 DNA reads TGTGCCAGCAGTGAAGGGACAGGGTCCTACGAGCAGTACTTC.

The chain combines TRBV2 with TRBJ1-1, with 8 bases aligning to TRBD1. This CDR3 comprises 15 residues. With 8 bases clipped from V and 5 bases from J, the junction kept 13 bases outside the gene matches. Germline V gene data show CDR1 as SNHLY and CDR2 as FYNNEI. CDR3 in amino acids: CASLQDRVSRTEAFF. As DNA, the CDR3 is TGTGCCAGCTTGCAGGACAGGGTCTCGCGGACTGAAGCTTTCTTT. Using reference TRBV2 and TRBJ1-1 for the parts outside the CDR3, the full variable domain is EPEVTQTPSHQVTQMGQEVILRCVPISNHLYFYWYRQILGQKVEFLVSFYNNEISEKSEIFDDQFSVERPDGSNFTLKIRSTKLEDSAMYFCASLQDRVSRTEAFFGQGTRLTVV.

This clonotype was seen only a few times. The V call is TRBV6-5, the J call TRBJ1-4; D not resolved. The V gene's germline CDR1 is MNHEY and CDR2 SVGAGI. The CDR3 runs to 13 residues. V dropped 0 bases and J dropped 7 bases, with 6 bases sitting between them. The CDR3 loop reads CASSYSFPEKLFF. The DNA of the CDR3 is TGTGCCAGCAGTTACTCGTTTCCTGAAAAACTGTTTTTT.

This clonotype was detected only a few times. The chain joins TRBV11-3 to TRBJ2-5; 8 bases map to TRBD1. CDR1 is SGHNT and CDR2 is YENEEA in the germline V gene. CDR3 size: 17 residues. Trimming cost V 5 bases and J 0 bases; bases outside gene matches: 11. The CDR3, as DNA: TGTGCCAGCAGCGCAGGACAGGGTGGAAAGTACCAAGAGACCCAGTACTTC. Its protein is CASSAGQGGKYQETQYF.

This clonotype was recorded at least ten times. This sequence joins TRBV11-2 and TRBJ2-7; D uncertain. Germline V gene data show CDR1 as SGHAT and CDR2 as FQNNGV. The V and J ends lost 1 base and 0 bases respectively, with 10 bases between them. The CDR3 runs 15 residues. The CDR3 loop reads CASSLAQAPSYEQYF. In DNA form, the CDR3 reads TGTGCCAGCAGCTTAGCCCAGGCCCCCTCCTACGAGCAGTACTTC.

This clonotype showed up just a few times. The chain employs TRBV5-1 and TRBJ2-5; D is possibly TRBD2 (6 bases). The CDR3 loop spans 14 amino acids. The V end lost 6 bases, the J end lost 2 bases, and 14 bases lay between the germline ends. The germline CDR1 and CDR2 sequences are SGHRS and YFSETQ. CDR3 sequence: CASNEGGPQETQYF. The CDR3 DNA reads TGCGCCAGCAATGAGGGAGGCCCACAAGAGACCCAGTACTTC.

This rearrangement joins TRBV6-4 to TRBJ2-3; 7 bases align to TRBD2. The V and J ends lost 4 bases and 0 bases, in that order; junction bases with no gene match: 4. Looked up from germline, CDR1 is MRHNA and CDR2 is SNTAGT. The CDR3 runs 15 residues. CDR3 in amino acids: CASSAWGGSTDTQYF. CDR3 in DNA: TGTGCCAGCAGTGCCTGGGGGGGAAGCACAGATACGCAGTATTTT.

The chain is built from TRBV9 and TRBJ2-7; D is possibly TRBD1 or TRBD2 (5 bases each). The V and J ends lost 0 bases and 7 bases respectively, with 20 bases between them. Looked up from germline, CDR1 is SGDLS and CDR2 is YYNGEE. The CDR3 covers 16 residues. DNA of the CDR3: TGTGCCAGCAGCGTAGGTTGGGGCCTCGGGAAAGAAGAGCAGTACTTC. It translates to CASSVGWGLGKEEQYF.